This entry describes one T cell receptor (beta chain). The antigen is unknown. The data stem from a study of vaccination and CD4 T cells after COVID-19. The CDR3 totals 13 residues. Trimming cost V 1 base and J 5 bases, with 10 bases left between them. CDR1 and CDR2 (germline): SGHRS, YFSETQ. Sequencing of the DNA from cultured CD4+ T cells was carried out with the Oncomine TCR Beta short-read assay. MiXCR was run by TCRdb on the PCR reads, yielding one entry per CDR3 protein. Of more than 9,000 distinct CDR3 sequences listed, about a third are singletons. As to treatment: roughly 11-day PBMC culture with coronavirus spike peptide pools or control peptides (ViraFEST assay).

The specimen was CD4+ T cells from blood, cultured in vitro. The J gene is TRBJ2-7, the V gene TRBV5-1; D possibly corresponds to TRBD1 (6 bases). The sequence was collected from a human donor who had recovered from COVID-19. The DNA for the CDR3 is TGCGCCAGCAGCTTGTCCTCAGGGGACGAGCAGTACTTC. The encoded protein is CASSLSSGDEQYF.